The subject of this entry is one T cell receptor beta chain. Its antigen is not identified. Generated by immunoSEQ multiplex PCR, the TCRdb table keeps only in-frame clones and is missing some. The sample contains tens of thousands of clones, about nine tenths of which appear only once. This entry belongs to a study of OX40 agonist ivuxolimab in advanced cancers. On the study more broadly: Subjects had a mean age of about 65 years, with a range of roughly 23 to 79; approximately 83% were male. Study-level results: Relative to CD4+ cells, CD8+ T cells on average had more expanded clones.

Looked up from germline, CDR1 is SGHVS and CDR2 is FQNEAQ. The CDR3 sequence is 14 residues long. V lost 1 base, J lost 6 bases, and 10 bases lay in between. V usage is TRBV7-8 and J usage is TRBJ2-1; D possibly uses TRBD1 or TRBD2 (5 bases each). The source of this sequence is an adult with an advanced solid tumor such as melanoma, head and neck, liver or kidney cancer. The sample was CD4+ or CD8+ T cells sorted from blood, taken in a trial of the OX40 agonist ivuxolimab. The CDR3 nucleotides are TGTGCCAGCAGCTTAGGGGGGTGGGGCAATGAGCAGTTCTTC. Translating it yields CASSLGGWGNEQFF.